One sample yielded the 2 T cell receptor beta chains listed below, sequenced in a study of response to subunit inactivated influenza vaccine. TCRdb re-called the RT-PCR reads through MiXCR, storing one row per CDR3 protein. The repertoire includes 450,000 to 500,000 distinct CDR3 sequences, 9.5% to 13% of them detected once, and about 12% sits in the top ten. Specimen: PBMCs from blood, collected 40 to 50 days after vaccination. Receptor source: a man aged 45-65 years who received an inactivated influenza vaccine.

This clonotype has a handful of counts. The genes are TRBV12-3 or TRBV12-4 and TRBJ1-3, with D maybe TRBD1 (5 bases). The CDR3 covers 15 residues. Trimming removed 1 base at V and 2 bases at J, with 9 bases between. CDR3 amino acids: CASSLGQTTGNTIYF. For the CDR3, the DNA is TGTGCCAGCAGTTTAGGACAGACCACTGGAAACACCATATATTTT.

This clonotype has just a few counts. The chain combines TRBV7-8 with TRBJ2-7, with TRBD1 as a possible D gene (6 bases). CDR1 is SGHVS and CDR2 is FQNEAQ in the germline V gene. The CDR3 contains 15 residues. Trimming cost V 5 bases and J 5 bases, with 19 bases left between them. This CDR3 reads CASSLKAGARDEQYF. CDR3 DNA sequence: TGTGCCAGCAGCCTCAAGGCAGGGGCTCGCGACGAGCAGTACTTC. The full variable domain, completed using reference TRBV7-8 and TRBJ2-7, is GAGVSQSPRYKVAKRGQDVALRCDPISGHVSLFWYQQALGQGPEFLTYFQNEAQLDKSGLPSDRFFAERPEGSVSTLKIQRTQQEDSAVYLCASSLKAGARDEQYFGPGTRLTVT.